This TCR beta chain was observed in a study of CD8 T cells in ankylosing spondylitis (dated by TCRdb to the late 2010s). General notes on the study: The study set out to find disease-linked TCR variants by profiling T cell receptor beta repertoires in ankylosing spondylitis patients and healthy donors. In total, the full study cohort was made up of approximately 99 healthy donors and 25 to 30 ankylosing spondylitis patients. Peripheral blood samples were taken, and synovial fluid was additionally collected from ankylosing spondylitis patients. Broader findings and caveats from the paper: In peripheral blood, the disease-linked clones were found at relatively low frequencies and had a CD8+ phenotype. Significant enrichment of the disease-linked clones was reported in matched synovial fluid samples from ankylosing spondylitis patients. Some motif variants had previously been reported in the synovial fluid and blood of reactive arthritis patients, which suggests shared mechanisms of disease initiation. Blood from ankylosing spondylitis patients appeared to be characterized by a TCR beta motif made up of 8 or 9 highly homologous amino acid variants.

In its sample, this clonotype was seen many times. What antigen it recognizes has not been identified. Per-nucleotide qualities are absent, and no much larger clonotype sits a single base away. The germline V gene (reference sequence) supplies CDR1 DFQATT and CDR2 SNEGSKA. A distance of 14 bases separates the germline ends of V and J, which lose 0 bases and 6 bases respectively. Taken from cysteine to phenylalanine, the CDR3 has 14 residues. This entry keeps only the CDR3 DNA: 42 bases, framed from base 1. Instrument on record: Illumina HiSeq 2500. Quantitative 5'-RACE with molecular barcodes was used to prepare TCR beta libraries. The authors' pipeline ran thus. A new computational method based on a probabilistic model of VDJ rearrangement was used to identify disease-linked TCR variants. TCRdb redid the processing of the public reads, applying fastp at Q25 and MiXCR, and retained in-frame beta chains. CDR3 protein duplicates are merged, each entry listing the most common genes and DNA. TCRdb assigned the V and J calls; the authors' analysis was not used. The sample table shows approximately 300,000 distinct CDR3 sequences, and roughly 8% are seen once. Approximately 15% of the sample belongs to the ten largest clones.

Rearrangement joined TRBV20-1 to TRBJ1-1; the best D guess is TRBD1, with 5 bases matching. The clonotype comes from a male donor with ankylosing spondylitis. Sequencing was carried out using blood, either unsorted or a sorted T cell fraction (not recorded which). The bases are TGCAGTGCTAGAGAACCCGGGGACTGGCCTGAAGCTTTCTTT. Translation gives CSAREPGDWPEAFF.